These 25 T cell receptor beta chains were all obtained from the same sample, sequenced in a study of a mutant IDH1 vaccine in newly diagnosed glioma. Assay used: immunoSEQ multiplex PCR; TCRdb lists only in-frame clones, some missing. This sample has nearly 70,000 clones; 70% to 80% occur once, and the top ten carry about 7.5%. Sample time point: baseline, week 1 (first vaccination visit). Treatment reported: pre-vaccination baseline after standard-of-care therapy. Source: PBMCs, taken from a glioma patient treated with radiotherapy, temozolomide or both. These receptor sequences come from a man aged 50-59 years with glioma.

This chain uses TRBV9 with TRBJ2-7, with D uncertain. The germline V gene encodes CDR1 SGDLS and CDR2 YYNGEE. This CDR3 spans 15 amino acids. V lost 0 bases, J lost 3 bases, and 13 bases lay in between. The CDR3: CASSVGTTQDYEQYF. The CDR3 DNA sequence: TGTGCCAGCAGCGTAGGGACCACCCAGGACTACGAGCAGTACTTC. The variable domain in full, with the rest retrieved from reference TRBV9 and TRBJ2-7, is DSGVTQTPKHLITATGQRVTLRCSPRSGDLSVYWYQQSLDQGLQFLIQYYNGEERAKGNILERFSAQQFPDLHSELNLSSLELGDSALYFCASSVGTTQDYEQYFGPGTRLTVT.

In this sample, this clone turned up a few times. The chain has TRBV4-1 and TRBJ2-7; no clear D gene. The CDR3 covers 13 residues. Trimming took 3 bases from V and 0 from J, leaving 6 bases between them. CDR1 and CDR2 from the germline V gene are MGHRA and YSYEKL. CDR3 nucleotides: TGCGCCAGCAGCCAGGTGAGCTCCTACGAGCAGTACTTC. Amino acids: CASSQVSSYEQYF.

This chain joins TRBV14 and TRBJ1-1, with D maybe TRBD1 (6 bases). CDR1 and CDR2 (germline): SGHDN, FVKESK. CDR3 length equals 14 residues. V lost 9 bases and J lost 1, with 15 bases in between. CDR3 sequence: CASSQGLRNTEAFF. The DNA of the CDR3 is TGTGCCAGTTCACAGGGTCTAAGGAACACTGAAGCTTTCTTT.

This sequence joins TRBV19 and TRBJ1-2; 8 bases align to TRBD1. The CDR3 spans 15 residues. CDR1 LNHDA and CDR2 SQIVND come from the germline V gene (reference sequence). Trimming cost V 5 bases and J 0 bases; bases outside gene matches: 5. The DNA for the CDR3 is TGTGCCAGTAGTTCCCGACAGGGGACTAACTATGGCTACACCTTC. This codes for CASSSRQGTNYGYTF. The full variable domain, rest sourced from reference TRBV19 and TRBJ1-2, is DGGITQSPKYLFRKEGQNVTLSCEQNLNHDAMYWYRQDPGQGLRLIYYSQIVNDFQKGDIAEGYSVSREKKESFPLTVTSAQKNPTAFYLCASSSRQGTNYGYTFGSGTRLTVV.

This sequence joins TRBV30 and TRBJ1-5, with D possibly TRBD1 on 6 matching bases. V gave up 5 bases and J gave up 2 bases, with 16 bases separating them. Germline-derived CDR1 and CDR2 are GTSNPN and SVGIG (reference sequence). The CDR3 is 15 residues long. The CDR3 DNA reads as TGTGCCTGGTCCAATCGGGGGCGGGGCAATCAGCCCCAGCATTTT. Its translation is CAWSNRGRGNQPQHF.

The chain recombines TRBV6-5 with TRBJ2-5; unclear D gene. CDR1 is MNHEY and CDR2 is SVGAGI in the germline V gene. Trimming shortened V by 0 bases and J by 2 bases, and 7 bases separated the two germline ends. CDR3 length: 14 amino acids. The CDR3 reads CASSYSKDQETQYF. The CDR3 nucleotides read TGTGCCAGCAGTTACTCGAAGGATCAAGAGACCCAGTACTTC.

This chain connects TRBV13 to TRBJ2-2; 8 positions agree with TRBD2. V shed 4 bases and J 4 bases; nucleotides not matched to a gene: 5. This CDR3 is 15 amino acids long. CDR1 and CDR2 (germline): PRHDT, FYEKMQ (reference sequence). The chain's CDR3 is CASSSSGGRTGELFF. The CDR3 nucleotides read TGTGCCAGCAGCTCCTCGGGGGGGCGCACCGGGGAGCTGTTTTTT.

The CDR3 nucleotides read TGTGCCAGCGCCCAATGGCTAAACACAGATACGCAGTATTTT. Its protein is CASAQWLNTDTQYF. The V call is TRBV6-1, the J call TRBJ2-3; D unclear. The CDR3 has 14 amino acids. From germline, CDR1 is MNHNS and CDR2 SASEGT. Trimming removed 8 bases from V and 2 bases from J, with 14 bases in between.

The V call is TRBV2, the J call TRBJ2-1; perhaps TRBD1 as D (6 bases). V lost 1 base and J 4 bases, leaving 11 bases between the germline ends. The germline V gene has CDR1 SNHLY and CDR2 FYNNEI. CDR3 length: 15 amino acids. The CDR3 DNA reads TGTGCCAGCAGTGAAGTGGGGGCTGGATACAATGAGCAGTTCTTC. This encodes CASSEVGAGYNEQFF.

V gene TRBV27 combines with J gene TRBJ2-7; 7 bases are a match to TRBD1. Germline CDR1 is MNHEY and CDR2 is SMNVEV (reference sequence). Trimming cost V 2 bases and J 3 bases; bases outside gene matches: 1. The CDR3 has 13 amino acids. DNA for the CDR3: TGTGCCAGCAGTTTAAGGGACAGCTACGAGCAGTACTTC. Protein: CASSLRDSYEQYF.

This clone was detected only once. CDR3 amino acids: CASTGLDETQYF. In DNA form, the CDR3 reads TGTGCCAGCACCGGACTTGACGAGACCCAGTACTTC. The chain employs TRBV2 and TRBJ2-5; maybe TRBD2 (5 bases). V was cut by 7 bases and J by 5 bases, with 11 bases left in between. CDR1 and CDR2 (germline): SNHLY, FYNNEI. The CDR3 runs 12 residues.

The V and J genes are TRBV4-1 and TRBJ2-7; no firm D call. V was clipped by 4 bases and J by 0 bases, with 10 bases between them. The germline V gene has CDR1 MGHRA and CDR2 YSYEKL. The CDR3 extends over 14 amino acids. The CDR3 is CASSLQGDSYEQYF. The CDR3 coding sequence is TGCGCCAGCAGCCTACAAGGCGACTCCTACGAGCAGTACTTC.

The chain has TRBV29-1 and TRBJ2-2; D is perhaps TRBD2 (5 bases). CDR1 is SQVTM and CDR2 is ANQGSEA in the germline V gene. The CDR3 spans 17 residues. Between the trimmed V and J ends, which lost 4 bases and 0 bases, there was a span of 18 bases. CDR3 amino acids: CSVAGREGTPNTGELFF. In DNA form, the CDR3 reads TGCAGCGTTGCCGGCCGGGAAGGCACCCCGAACACCGGGGAGCTGTTTTTT.

The chain recombines TRBV19 with TRBJ1-5; D gene uncertain. The CDR3 consists of 15 residues. The germline V gene encodes CDR1 LNHDA and CDR2 SQIVND (reference sequence). V dropped 7 bases and J dropped 1 base, with 14 bases sitting between them. The CDR3: CASTGVEGSNQPQHF. CDR3 DNA: TGTGCCAGTACCGGGGTAGAGGGAAGCAATCAGCCCCAGCATTTT.

The CDR3 reads CASSMGRRETQYF. The CDR3 DNA reads TGTGCCAGTAGTATGGGACGGAGAGAGACCCAGTACTTC. The rearrangement joins TRBV19 to TRBJ2-5; D may match TRBD1 or TRBD2 (5 bases each). Between the trimmed V and J ends, which lost 3 bases and 4 bases, there was a span of 9 bases. The germline CDR1 and CDR2 sequences are LNHDA and SQIVND (reference sequence). This CDR3 region has 13 residues.

The chain recombines TRBV10-3 with TRBJ1-1, with TRBD1 matching 10 bases. The germline CDR1 and CDR2 sequences are ENHRY and SYGVKD. The CDR3 length is 14 residues. After removal of 8 bases from V and 3 bases from J, the junction contained 6 bases not matched to a gene. The CDR3 is CAIQDRGRYTEAFF. DNA of the CDR3: TGTGCCATCCAAGACAGGGGGCGTTACACTGAAGCTTTCTTT.

The chain couples TRBV6-1 to TRBJ2-7, with D tentatively TRBD1 (6 bases). This CDR3 is built from 12 residues. Deletions cut 8 bases from V and 3 bases from J, with 11 bases between. The germline CDR1 and CDR2 sequences are MNHNS and SASEGT. The CDR3 reads CASSPGVYEQYF. CDR3 DNA: TGTGCCAGCTCTCCAGGGGTCTACGAGCAGTACTTC.

This clone was observed once. CDR3 bases: TGTGCCATCGGTAAGGTTTGGGGGGCCCAGAACACTGAAGCTTTCTTT. Translated: CAIGKVWGAQNTEAFF. The V gene is TRBV10-3, the J gene TRBJ1-1, with D maybe TRBD1 (6 bases). Trimming left V 8 bases short and J 1 base short, with 20 bases between. CDR1 is ENHRY and CDR2 is SYGVKD in the germline V gene. The CDR3 is made up of 16 amino acids.

The chain uses TRBV29-1 and TRBJ2-3; 10 nucleotides line up with TRBD2. CDR3 length: 16 amino acids. CDR1 SQVTM and CDR2 ANQGSEA come from the germline V gene. The ends lost 0 bases at V and 2 bases at J; junction bases unmatched: 5. CDR3 nucleotides: TGCAGCGTTGAAGATCCTGGACTAGCGGCCACAGATACGCAGTATTTT. Residues: CSVEDPGLAATDTQYF.

The rearrangement links TRBV5-1 to TRBJ2-3, with 7 nucleotides matching TRBD1. The CDR3 loop spans 15 amino acids. Germline values: CDR1 SGHRS, CDR2 YFSETQ. Unmatched junction bases numbered 5, after V lost 4 bases and J lost 0 bases. The DNA of the CDR3 is TGCGCCAGCAGCCCGGGACAGCTAAGCACAGATACGCAGTATTTT. It translates to CASSPGQLSTDTQYF.

The chain employs TRBV5-1 and TRBJ1-1, with a weak D call TRBD1 (5 bases). V was clipped by 6 bases and J by 1 base, with 13 bases between them. Germline-derived CDR1 and CDR2 are SGHRS and YFSETQ. This CDR3 comprises 14 residues. CDR3 nucleotide sequence: TGCGCCAGCACTCTCGCAGGGAGGAACACTGAAGCTTTCTTT. It encodes CASTLAGRNTEAFF.

The chain joins TRBV5-1 to TRBJ1-1; D remains ambiguous. This CDR3 contains 13 residues. CDR1 SGHRS and CDR2 YFSETQ come from the germline V gene. V was trimmed by 4 bases and J by 1 base, leaving 8 bases between them. CDR3 in DNA: TGCGCCAGCAGCAGTGGGCCGAACACTGAAGCTTTCTTT. Protein product: CASSSGPNTEAFF.

The rearrangement uses TRBV5-4 and TRBJ1-2; the match to TRBD1 covers 10 bases. Trimming at V came to 3 bases and at J to 6 bases, leaving 5 bases not matched to a gene. The CDR3 is 14 amino acids. Germline CDR1 reads SGHNT; CDR2 reads YYREEE (reference sequence). The chain's CDR3 is CASSSTGTGDGYTF. For the CDR3, the DNA is TGTGCCAGCAGCTCCACCGGGACAGGGGATGGCTACACCTTC.

The rearrangement uses TRBV9 and TRBJ2-7; D gene uncertain. Deletions cut 4 bases from V and 1 base from J, with 15 bases between. CDR1 and CDR2 (germline): SGDLS, YYNGEE. The CDR3 consists of 15 residues. CDR3 sequence (DNA): TGTGCCAGCAGCCCAGAACCCGGCCTATCCTACGAGCAGTACTTC. Residues: CASSPEPGLSYEQYF.

This clone came up a few times. The V call is TRBV9, the J call TRBJ1-5, with D unresolved. CDR1 SGDLS and CDR2 YYNGEE come from the germline V gene. CDR3 length: 15 residues. V was shortened by 0 bases and J by 6 bases, with 13 bases between the two germline ends. CDR3 coding DNA: TGTGCCAGCAGCGTAGACCCCGGTTCGGGTCAGCCCCAGCATTTT. Translated: CASSVDPGSGQPQHF.